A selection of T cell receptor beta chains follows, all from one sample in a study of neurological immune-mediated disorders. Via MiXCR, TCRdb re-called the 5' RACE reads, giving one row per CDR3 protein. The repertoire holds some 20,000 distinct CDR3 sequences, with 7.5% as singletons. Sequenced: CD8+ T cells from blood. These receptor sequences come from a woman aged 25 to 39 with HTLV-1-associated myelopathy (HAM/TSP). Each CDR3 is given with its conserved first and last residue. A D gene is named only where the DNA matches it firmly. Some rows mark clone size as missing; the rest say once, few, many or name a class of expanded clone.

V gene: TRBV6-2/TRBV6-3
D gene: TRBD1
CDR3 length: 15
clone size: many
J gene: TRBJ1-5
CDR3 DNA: TGTGCCAGCAGTTACTCGGACAGGGTGACTCAGCCCCAGCATTTT
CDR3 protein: CASSYSDRVTQPQHF

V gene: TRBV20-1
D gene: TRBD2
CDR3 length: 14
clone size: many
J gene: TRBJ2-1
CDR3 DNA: TGCAGTGCTAGTAGCGGGGAGCCGCACAATGAGCAGTTCTTC
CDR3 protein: CSASSGEPHNEQFF

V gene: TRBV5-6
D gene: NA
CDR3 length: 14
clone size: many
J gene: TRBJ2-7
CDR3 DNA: TGTGCCAGCGGCGAATTAAGGAGCTCCTACGAGCAGTACTTC
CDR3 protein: CASGELRSSYEQYF

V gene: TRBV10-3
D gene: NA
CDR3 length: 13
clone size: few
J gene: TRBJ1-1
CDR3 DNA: TGTGCCATCCCTATAAAGTTACGGCGTGAAGCTTTCTTT
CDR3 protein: CAIPIKLRREAFF

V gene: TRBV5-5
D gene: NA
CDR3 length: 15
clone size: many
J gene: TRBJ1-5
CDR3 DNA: TGTGCCAGCAGCTTGTTTGGGAATAGCAATCAGCCCCAGCATTTT
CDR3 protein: CASSLFGNSNQPQHF

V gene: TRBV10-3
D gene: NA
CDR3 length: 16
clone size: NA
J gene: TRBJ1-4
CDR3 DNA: TGTGCCATCAGTGAGTCGCGAGGCAGACCCGGTGAAAAACTGTTTTTT
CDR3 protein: CAISESRGRPGEKLFF

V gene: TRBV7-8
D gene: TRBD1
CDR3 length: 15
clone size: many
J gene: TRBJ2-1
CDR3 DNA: TGTGCCAGCAGCAACCGGGACAGCTCCTACAATGAGCAGTTCTTC
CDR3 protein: CASSNRDSSYNEQFF

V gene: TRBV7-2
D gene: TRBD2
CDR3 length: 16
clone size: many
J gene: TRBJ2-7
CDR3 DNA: TGTGCCAGCAGCCAAGCAGGGACTAGCGGTCCCTACGAGCAGTACTTC
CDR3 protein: CASSQAGTSGPYEQYF

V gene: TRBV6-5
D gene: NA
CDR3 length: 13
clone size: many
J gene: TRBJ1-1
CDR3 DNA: TGTGCCAGCAGTTACTCGCCTATTACTGAAGCTTTCTTT
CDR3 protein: CASSYSPITEAFF

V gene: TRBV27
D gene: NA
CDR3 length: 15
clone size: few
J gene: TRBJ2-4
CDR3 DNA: TGTGCCAGCAGTTTATCAGGGGGGCACGGGAACATTCAGTACTTC
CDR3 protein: CASSLSGGHGNIQYF

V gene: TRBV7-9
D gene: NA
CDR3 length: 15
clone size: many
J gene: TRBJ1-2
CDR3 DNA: TGTGCCAGCAGCTTAGCGGCGGTTGGAAACTATGGCTACACCTTC
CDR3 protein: CASSLAAVGNYGYTF

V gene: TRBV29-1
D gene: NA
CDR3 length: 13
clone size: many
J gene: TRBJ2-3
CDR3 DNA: TGCAGCGTTGACTCCAGGGATTCCGGTACGCAGTATTTT
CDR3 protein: CSVDSRDSGTQYF

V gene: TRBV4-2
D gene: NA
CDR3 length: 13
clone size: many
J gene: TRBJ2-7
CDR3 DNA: TGTGCCAGCAGCCAAGAGGTAGGCTACGAGCAGTACTTC
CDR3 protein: CASSQEVGYEQYF

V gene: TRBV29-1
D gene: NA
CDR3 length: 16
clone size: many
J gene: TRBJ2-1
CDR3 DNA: TGCAGCGTTGAAGGGGGAGGAGGGGGGGCGGGGGATGAGCAGTTCTTC
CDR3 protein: CSVEGGGGGAGDEQFF

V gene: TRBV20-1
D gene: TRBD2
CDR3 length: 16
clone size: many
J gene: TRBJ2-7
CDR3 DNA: TGCAGTGCTAGTGATGGGCTAGCGGGGTCCCTCTACGAGCAGTACTTC
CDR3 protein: CSASDGLAGSLYEQYF

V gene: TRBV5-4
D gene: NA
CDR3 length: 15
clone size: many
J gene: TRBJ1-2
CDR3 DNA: TGTGCCAGCAGCTTGTTCCAGGGTATTAACTATGGCTACACCTTC
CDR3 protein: CASSLFQGINYGYTF

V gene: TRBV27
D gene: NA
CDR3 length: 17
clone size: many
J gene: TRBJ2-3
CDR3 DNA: TGTGCCAGCCTTTCGGCCGCGGGGCGGTGGCTCACAGATACGCAGTATTTT
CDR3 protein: CASLSAAGRWLTDTQYF

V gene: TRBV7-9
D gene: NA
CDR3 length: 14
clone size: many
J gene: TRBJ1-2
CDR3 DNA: TGTGCCAGCAGCTTATTAGACGAGAACTATGGCTACACCTTC
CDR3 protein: CASSLLDENYGYTF

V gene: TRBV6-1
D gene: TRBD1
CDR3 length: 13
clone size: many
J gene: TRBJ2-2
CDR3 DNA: TGTGCCAGCACCAACTCAGGGGGTCGAGAGCTGTTTTTT
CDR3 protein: CASTNSGGRELFF

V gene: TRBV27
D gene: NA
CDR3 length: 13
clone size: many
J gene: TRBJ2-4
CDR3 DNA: TGTGCCAGCAGCCTCACTAGTTTAAACATTCAGTACTTC
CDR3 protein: CASSLTSLNIQYF

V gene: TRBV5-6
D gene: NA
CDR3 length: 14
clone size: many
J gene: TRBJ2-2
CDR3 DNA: TGTGCCAGCAGTATAGGGGGGAACACCGGGGAGCTGTTTTTT
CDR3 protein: CASSIGGNTGELFF

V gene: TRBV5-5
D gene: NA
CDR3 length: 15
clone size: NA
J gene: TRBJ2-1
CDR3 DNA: TGTGCCAGCAGCTTCCTGCGGGGCTCCTACAATGAGCAGTTCTTC
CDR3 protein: CASSFLRGSYNEQFF

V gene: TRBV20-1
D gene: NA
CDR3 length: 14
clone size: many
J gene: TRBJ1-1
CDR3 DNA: TGCAGTGCTAGAGTCCCCCGAATGAGCACTGAAGCTTTCTTT
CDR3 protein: CSARVPRMSTEAFF

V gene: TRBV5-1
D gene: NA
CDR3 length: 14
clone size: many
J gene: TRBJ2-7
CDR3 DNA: TGCGCCAGCAGCTTAACAGTGGTTCCTGGCGAGCAGTACTTC
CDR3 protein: CASSLTVVPGEQYF

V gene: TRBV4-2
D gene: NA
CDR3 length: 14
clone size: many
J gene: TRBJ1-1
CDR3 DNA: TGTGCCAGCAGCCAAGGTGGCAGGGGTCTCCCAGCTTTCTTT
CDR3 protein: CASSQGGRGLPAFF

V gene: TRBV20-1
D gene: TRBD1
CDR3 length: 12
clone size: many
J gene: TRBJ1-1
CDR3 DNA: TGCAGTGCTGGGACAGGGGACACTGAAGCTTTCTTT
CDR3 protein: CSAGTGDTEAFF

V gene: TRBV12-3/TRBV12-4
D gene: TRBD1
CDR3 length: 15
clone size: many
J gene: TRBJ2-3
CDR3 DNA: TGTGCCAGCAGTTTGGGACAGGGAGGCACAGATACGCAGTATTTT
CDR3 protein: CASSLGQGGTDTQYF

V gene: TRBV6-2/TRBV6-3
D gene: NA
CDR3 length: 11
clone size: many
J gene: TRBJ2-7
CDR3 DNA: TGTGCCAGCAGTTTGACCTACGAGCAGTACTTC
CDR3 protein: CASSLTYEQYF

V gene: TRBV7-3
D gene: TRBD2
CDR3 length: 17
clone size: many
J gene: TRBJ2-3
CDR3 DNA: TGTGCCAGCAGCTTATCCGGGGGACTACCCGGCACAGATACGCAGTATTTT
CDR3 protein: CASSLSGGLPGTDTQYF

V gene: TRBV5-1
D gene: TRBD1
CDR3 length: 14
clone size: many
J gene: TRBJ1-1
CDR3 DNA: TGCGCCAGCAGCTACGGACAGGAGAACACTGAAGCTTTCTTT
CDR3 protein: CASSYGQENTEAFF

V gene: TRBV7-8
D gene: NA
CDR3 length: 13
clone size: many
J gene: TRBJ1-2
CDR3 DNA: TGTGCCAGCAGCTTAGGGCTTACGTATGGCTACACCTTC
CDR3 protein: CASSLGLTYGYTF

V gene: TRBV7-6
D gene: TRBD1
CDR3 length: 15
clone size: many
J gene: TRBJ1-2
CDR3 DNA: TGTGCCAGCAGCCCAACTGGGCCAGGGGGCTATGGCTACACCTTC
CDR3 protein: CASSPTGPGGYGYTF

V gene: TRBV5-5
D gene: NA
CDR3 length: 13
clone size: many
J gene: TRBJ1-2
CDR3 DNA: TGTGCCAGCAGCTTGGGAGTTGGTGATGGCTACACCTTC
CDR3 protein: CASSLGVGDGYTF

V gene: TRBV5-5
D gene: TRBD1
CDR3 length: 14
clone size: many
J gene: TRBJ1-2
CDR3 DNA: TGTGCCAGCAGCTTGGACAGGGGGTTGGTTGGCTACACCTTC
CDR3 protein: CASSLDRGLVGYTF

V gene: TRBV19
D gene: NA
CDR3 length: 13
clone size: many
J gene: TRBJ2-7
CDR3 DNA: TGTGCCAGTAGTATCACGGGATCCTACGAGCAGTACTTC
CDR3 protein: CASSITGSYEQYF

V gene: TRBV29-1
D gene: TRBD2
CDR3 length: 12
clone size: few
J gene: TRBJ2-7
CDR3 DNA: TGCACCGCCTCCGGGGGGGATAACGAGCAGTACTTC
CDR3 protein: CTASGGDNEQYF

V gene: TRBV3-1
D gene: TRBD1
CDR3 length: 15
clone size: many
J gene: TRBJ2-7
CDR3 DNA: TGTGCCAGCAGCCATGGACAGGGGGCCTCCTACGAGCAGTACTTC
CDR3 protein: CASSHGQGASYEQYF

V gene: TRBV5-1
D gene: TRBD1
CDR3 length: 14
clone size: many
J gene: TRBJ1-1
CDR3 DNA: TGCGCCAGCAGCTTCAGGGGGCGTGACACTGAAGCTTTCTTT
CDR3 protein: CASSFRGRDTEAFF

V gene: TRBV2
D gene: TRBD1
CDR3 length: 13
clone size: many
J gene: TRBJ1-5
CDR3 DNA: TGTGCCGGCGGGACAGGGGTCAATCAGCCCCAGCATTTT
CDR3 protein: CAGGTGVNQPQHF

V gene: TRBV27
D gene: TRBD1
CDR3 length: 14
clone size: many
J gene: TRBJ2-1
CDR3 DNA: TGTGCCAGCAGTCGGACAGGGAGATCGGTTGAGCAGTTCTTC
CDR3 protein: CASSRTGRSVEQFF

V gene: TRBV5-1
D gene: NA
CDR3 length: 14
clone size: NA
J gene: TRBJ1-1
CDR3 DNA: TGTGCCAGCAGCTCCATAGTTGGGGGGACTGAAGCTTTCTTT
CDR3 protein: CASSSIVGGTEAFF

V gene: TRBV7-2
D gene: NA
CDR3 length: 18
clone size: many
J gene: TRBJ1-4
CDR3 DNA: TGTGCCAGCAGCTTAGTCGGGACGATATATGGGACTAATGAAAAACTGTTTTTT
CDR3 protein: CASSLVGTIYGTNEKLFF

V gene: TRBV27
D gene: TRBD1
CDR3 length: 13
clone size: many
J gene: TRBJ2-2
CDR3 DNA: TGTGCCAGCATGACAGGGGAGGCCGGGGAGCTGTTTTTT
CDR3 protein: CASMTGEAGELFF

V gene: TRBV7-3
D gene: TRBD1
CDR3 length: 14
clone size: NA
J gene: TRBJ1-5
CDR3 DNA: TGTGCCAGCAGCTTATCAGGGGGCTATCAGCCCCAGCATTTT
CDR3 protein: CASSLSGGYQPQHF

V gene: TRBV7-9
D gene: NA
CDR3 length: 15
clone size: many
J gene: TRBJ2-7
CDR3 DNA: TGTGCCAGCAGCTCTGGGTCAGGCCGTCCCTACGAGCAGTACTTC
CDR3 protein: CASSSGSGRPYEQYF

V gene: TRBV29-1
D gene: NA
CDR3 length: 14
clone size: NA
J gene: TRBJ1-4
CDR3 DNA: TGCAGCGTTGAAGATCAGGTCGAGGGCGAAAAACTGTTTTTT
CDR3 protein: CSVEDQVEGEKLFF

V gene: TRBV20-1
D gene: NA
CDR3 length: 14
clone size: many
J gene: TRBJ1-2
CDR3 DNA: TGCAGTGCTAGAGATACGGGGGTTATCTATGGCTACACCTTC
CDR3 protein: CSARDTGVIYGYTF

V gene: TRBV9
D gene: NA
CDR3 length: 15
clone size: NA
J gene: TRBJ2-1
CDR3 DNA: TGTGCCAGCAGCGTAGGGGCGGCGGTCGGCAATGAGCAGTTCTTC
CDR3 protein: CASSVGAAVGNEQFF

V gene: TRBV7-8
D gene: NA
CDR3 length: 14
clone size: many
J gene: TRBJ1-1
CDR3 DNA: TGTGCCAGCAGTTCTGGGCCCGGGAACACTGAAGCTTTCTTT
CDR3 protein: CASSSGPGNTEAFF

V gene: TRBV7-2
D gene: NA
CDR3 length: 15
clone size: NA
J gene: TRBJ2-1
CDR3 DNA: TGTGCCAGCAGCATAGGGGGGGGGGCCTACAATGAGCAGTTCTTC
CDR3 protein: CASSIGGGAYNEQFF

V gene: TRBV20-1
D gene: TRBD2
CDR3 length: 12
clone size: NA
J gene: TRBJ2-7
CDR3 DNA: TGCAGTGCACCTACTAGCGGTTACGAGCAGTACTTC
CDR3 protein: CSAPTSGYEQYF